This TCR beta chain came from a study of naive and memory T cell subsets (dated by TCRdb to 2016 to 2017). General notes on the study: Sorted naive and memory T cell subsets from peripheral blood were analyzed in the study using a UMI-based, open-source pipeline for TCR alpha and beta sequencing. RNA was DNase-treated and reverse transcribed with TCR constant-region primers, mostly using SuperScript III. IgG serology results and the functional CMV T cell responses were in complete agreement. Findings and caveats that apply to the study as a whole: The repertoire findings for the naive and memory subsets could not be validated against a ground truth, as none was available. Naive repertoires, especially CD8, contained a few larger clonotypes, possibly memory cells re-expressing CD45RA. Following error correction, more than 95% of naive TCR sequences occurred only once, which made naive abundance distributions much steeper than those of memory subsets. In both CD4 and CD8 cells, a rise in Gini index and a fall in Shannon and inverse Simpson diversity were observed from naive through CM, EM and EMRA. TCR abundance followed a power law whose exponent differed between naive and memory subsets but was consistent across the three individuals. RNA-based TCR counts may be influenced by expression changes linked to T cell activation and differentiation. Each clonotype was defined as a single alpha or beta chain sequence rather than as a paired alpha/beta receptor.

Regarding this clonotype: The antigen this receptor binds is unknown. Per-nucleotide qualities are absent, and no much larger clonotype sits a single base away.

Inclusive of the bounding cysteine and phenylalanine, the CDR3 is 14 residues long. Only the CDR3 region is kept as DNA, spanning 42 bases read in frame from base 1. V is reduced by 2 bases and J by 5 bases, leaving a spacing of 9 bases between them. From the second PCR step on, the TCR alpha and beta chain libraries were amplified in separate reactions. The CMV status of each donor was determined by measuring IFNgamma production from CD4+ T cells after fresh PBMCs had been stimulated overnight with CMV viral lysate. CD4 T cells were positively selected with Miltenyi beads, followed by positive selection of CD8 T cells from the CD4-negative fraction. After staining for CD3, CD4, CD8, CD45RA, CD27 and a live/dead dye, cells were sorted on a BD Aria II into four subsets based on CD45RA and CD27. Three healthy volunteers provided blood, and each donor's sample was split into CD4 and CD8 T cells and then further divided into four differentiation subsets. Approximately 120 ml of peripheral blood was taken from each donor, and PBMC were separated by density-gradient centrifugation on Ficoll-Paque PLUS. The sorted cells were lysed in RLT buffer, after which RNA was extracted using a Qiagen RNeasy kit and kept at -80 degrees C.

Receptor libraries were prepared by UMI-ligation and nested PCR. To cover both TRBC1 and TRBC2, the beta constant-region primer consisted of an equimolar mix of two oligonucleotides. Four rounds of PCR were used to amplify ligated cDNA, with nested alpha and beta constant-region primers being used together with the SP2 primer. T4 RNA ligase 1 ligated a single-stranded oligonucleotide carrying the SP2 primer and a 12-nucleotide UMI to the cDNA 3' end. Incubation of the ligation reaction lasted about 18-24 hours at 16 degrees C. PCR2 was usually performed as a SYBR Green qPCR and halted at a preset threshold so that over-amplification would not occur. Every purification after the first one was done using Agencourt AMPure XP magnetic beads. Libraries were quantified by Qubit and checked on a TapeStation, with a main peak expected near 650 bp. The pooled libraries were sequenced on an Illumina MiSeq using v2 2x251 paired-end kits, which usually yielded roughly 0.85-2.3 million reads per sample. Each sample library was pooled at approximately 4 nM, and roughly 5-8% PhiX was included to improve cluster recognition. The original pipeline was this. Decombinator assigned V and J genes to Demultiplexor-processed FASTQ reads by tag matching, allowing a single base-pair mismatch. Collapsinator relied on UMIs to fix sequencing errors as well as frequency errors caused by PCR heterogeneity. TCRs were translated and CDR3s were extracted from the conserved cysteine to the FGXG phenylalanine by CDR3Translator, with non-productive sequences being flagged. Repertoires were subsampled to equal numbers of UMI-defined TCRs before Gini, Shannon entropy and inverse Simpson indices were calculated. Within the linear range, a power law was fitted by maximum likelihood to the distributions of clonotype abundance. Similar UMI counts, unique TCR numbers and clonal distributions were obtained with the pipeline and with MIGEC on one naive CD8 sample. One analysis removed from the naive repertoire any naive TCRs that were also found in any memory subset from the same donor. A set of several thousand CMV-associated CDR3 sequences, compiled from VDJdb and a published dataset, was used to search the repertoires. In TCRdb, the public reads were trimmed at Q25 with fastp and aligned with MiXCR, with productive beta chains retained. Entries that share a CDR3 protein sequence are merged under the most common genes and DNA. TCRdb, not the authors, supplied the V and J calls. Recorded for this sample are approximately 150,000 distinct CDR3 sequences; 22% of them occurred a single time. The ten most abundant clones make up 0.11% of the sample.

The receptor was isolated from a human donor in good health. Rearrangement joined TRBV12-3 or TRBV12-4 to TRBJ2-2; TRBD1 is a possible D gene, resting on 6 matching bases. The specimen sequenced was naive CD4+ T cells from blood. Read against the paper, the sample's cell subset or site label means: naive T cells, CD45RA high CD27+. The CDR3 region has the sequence CASSLQQGTGELFF. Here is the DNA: TGTGCCAGCAGTTTACAACAGGGAACCGGGGAGCTGTTTTTT.